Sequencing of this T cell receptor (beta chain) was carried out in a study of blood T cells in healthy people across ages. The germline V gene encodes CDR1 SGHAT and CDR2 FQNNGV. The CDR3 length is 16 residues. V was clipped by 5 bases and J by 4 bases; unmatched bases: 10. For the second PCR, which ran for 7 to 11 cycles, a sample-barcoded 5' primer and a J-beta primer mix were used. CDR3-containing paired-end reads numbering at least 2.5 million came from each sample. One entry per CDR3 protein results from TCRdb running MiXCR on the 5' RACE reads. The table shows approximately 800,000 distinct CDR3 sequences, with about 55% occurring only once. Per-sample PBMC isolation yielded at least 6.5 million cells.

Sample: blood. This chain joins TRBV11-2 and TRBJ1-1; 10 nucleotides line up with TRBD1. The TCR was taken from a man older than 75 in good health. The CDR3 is CASSSRDRGLFTEAFF. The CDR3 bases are TGTGCCAGCAGCAGCCGGGACAGGGGACTTTTCACTGAAGCTTTCTTT. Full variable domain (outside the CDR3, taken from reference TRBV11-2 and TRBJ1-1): EAGVAQSPRYKIIEKRQSVAFWCNPISGHATLYWYQQILGQGPKLLIQFQNNGVVDDSQLPKDRFSAERLKGVDSTLKIQPAKLEDSAVYLCASSSRDRGLFTEAFFGQGTRLTVV.